This T cell receptor beta chain was identified during a study of shared clonotypes between healthy human individuals. Study-level background: For every donor, three CD4 naive, three CD4 memory, two CD8 naive and one CD8 memory plates were used.

The trim removed 2 bases at V and 7 bases at J, leaving 8 bases unmatched. Germline lookup yields CDR1 MDHEN and CDR2 SYDVKM. The CDR3 runs 16 residues. Clones were read by immunoSEQ multiplex PCR, and TCRdb kept only the in-frame ones, dropping some. The sample lists roughly 2,500,000 clones, over 85% occurring once. The chain combines TRBV28 with TRBJ2-1, with 10 nucleotides matching TRBD2. The receptor was isolated from a man aged 18 to 29 in good health. Some clones in this sample may be carry-over from other donors' samples. The sample taken for sequencing was naive CD4+ T cells from PBMCs. As to subset: CD45RA+ positively selected. The CDR3: CASSLPLAGVRNEQFF. CDR3 nucleotides: TGTGCCAGCAGTTTACCCCTAGCGGGAGTTAGGAATGAGCAGTTCTTC.